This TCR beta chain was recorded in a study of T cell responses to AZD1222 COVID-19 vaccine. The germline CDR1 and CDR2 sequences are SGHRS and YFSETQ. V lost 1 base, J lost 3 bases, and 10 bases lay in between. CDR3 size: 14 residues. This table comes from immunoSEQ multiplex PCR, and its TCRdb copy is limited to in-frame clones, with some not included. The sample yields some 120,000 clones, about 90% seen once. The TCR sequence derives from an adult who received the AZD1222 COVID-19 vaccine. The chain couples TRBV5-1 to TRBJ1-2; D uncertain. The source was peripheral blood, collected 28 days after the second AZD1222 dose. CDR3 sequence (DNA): TGCGCCAGCAGCTTGCAGAAGAACCACTATGGCTACACCTTC. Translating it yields CASSLQKNHYGYTF.